A selection of T cell receptor beta chains follows, all from one sample in a study of cytomegalovirus exposure and HLA in healthy donors. The repertoire was sequenced with immunoSEQ multiplex PCR; TCRdb's copy has only in-frame clones and lacks some. The table includes tens of thousands of clones, roughly 80% detected once. Sequenced: PBMCs. The receptors here all came from a man aged 25 to 40 in good health and CMV-seronegative. CDR3s include the opening cysteine and the closing phenylalanine or tryptophan. D genes are given only for firm matches. Where a row states a size, it is once, few, many or the class of an expanded clone; other rows omit it.

TRBJ2-5 TRBD1 TRBV28 - TGTGCCAGCAGTTTCCGGGACAGGGACCACCAAGAGACCCAGTACTTC CASSFRDRDHQETQYF
TRBJ2-1 TRBD2 TRBV2 - TGTGCCAGCGGGGGGGGGACTCGGTCTCGCAATGAGCAGTTCTTC CASGGGTRSRNEQFF
TRBJ2-7 - TRBV27 few TGTGCCAGCAGTTTATCCCCGGGGGCCTACGAGCAGTACTTC CASSLSPGAYEQYF
TRBJ2-7 TRBD1 TRBV14 - TGTGCCAGCAGACGCGGACAGGGTACTTACTACGAGCAGTACTTC CASRRGQGTYYEQYF
TRBJ2-2 TRBD2 TRBV19 once TGTGCCAGTAGTGGGCGTGGAGCGGGGACGAACACCGGGGAGCTGTTTTTT CASSGRGAGTNTGELFF
TRBJ2-2 - TRBV6-5 - TGTGCCAGCAGTACAAGTAACACCGGGGAGCTGTTTTTT CASSTSNTGELFF
TRBJ1-1 - TRBV6-5 - TGTGCCAGCAGTTTACAGAGGAACACTGAAGCTTTCTTT CASSLQRNTEAFF
TRBJ1-1 - TRBV27 - TGTGCCAGCAGTTTCCGACACCAGAACACTGAAGCTTTCTTT CASSFRHQNTEAFF
TRBJ2-7 - TRBV16 - TGTGCCAGCAGCCAATCGGGGGGATCCCACCTCTACGAGCAGTACTTC CASSQSGGSHLYEQYF
TRBJ1-3 - TRBV28 once TGTGCCAGCAGTCACAGGGTAGTTTCTGGAAACACCATATATTTT CASSHRVVSGNTIYF
TRBJ1-2 TRBD1 TRBV6-1 - TGTGCCAGCAGGACAGGGGGATATGGCTACACCTTC CASRTGGYGYTF
TRBJ1-1 - TRBV19 - TGTGCCACCTCGGACAGCCGGGACACTGAAGCTTTCTTT CATSDSRDTEAFF
TRBJ2-2 - TRBV6-5 - TGTGCCAGCAGTTACGGCAGCGCGAACACCGGGGAGCTGTTTTTT CASSYGSANTGELFF
TRBJ1-3 - TRBV6-6 - TGTGCCAGCAGCGTACAGGGCTCTGGAAACACCATATATTTT CASSVQGSGNTIYF
TRBJ1-2 TRBD1 TRBV7-9 - TGTGCCAGCAGCCGAGGACAGGGAGGGTCCACCTTC CASSRGQGGSTF
TRBJ2-3 - TRBV2 - TGTGCCAGCAGTGAAGGTCAGGGGTCCAGTTGGGGCACAGATACGCAGTATTTT CASSEGQGSSWGTDTQYF
TRBJ2-7 - TRBV19 - TGTGCCAGTAGACAGGGTTTCGAGCAGTACTTC CASRQGFEQYF
TRBJ1-1 - TRBV6-5 - TGTGCCAGCAGCTCCAGGGGCACTGAAGCTTTCTTT CASSSRGTEAFF
TRBJ2-1 TRBD2 TRBV6-5 - TGTGCCAGCAGCTTACTAGCGGGGGGCTACAATGAGCAGTTCTTC CASSLLAGGYNEQFF
TRBJ2-7 - TRBV7-9 - TGTTCCAGCAGCGTCCCTACAGGGCACCTCTCCTACGAGCAGTACTTC CSSSVPTGHLSYEQYF
TRBJ1-5 - TRBV6-1 - TGTGCCAGCAGCGCGCCGAATCAGCCCCAGCATTTT CASSAPNQPQHF
TRBJ2-5 TRBD1 TRBV5-1 - TGCGCCAGCAGCCAGACAGGGGCCCAACAAGAGACCCAGTACTTC CASSQTGAQQETQYF
TRBJ2-5 - TRBV30 - TGTGCCTGGGATATTCAGGGTGAAGAGACCCAGTACTTC CAWDIQGEETQYF
TRBJ2-7 TRBD2 TRBV6-1 - TGTGCCAGCAGTGAAGCGCGGGGGGGACGTGGTGACGAGCAGTACTTC CASSEARGGRGDEQYF
TRBJ2-7 TRBD1 TRBV7-6 once TGTGCCAGCAGCTTTGGACAGGGGTTCTCCTACGAGCAGTACTTC CASSFGQGFSYEQYF
TRBJ2-5 - TRBV21-1 - TGTGCCAGCAGCCTAAAGGACAGGGCGGAGACCCAGTACTTC CASSLKDRAETQYF
TRBJ1-2 - TRBV13 - TGTGCCAGCAGCCCTAGACAGGAGAGCTATGGCTACACCTTC CASSPRQESYGYTF
TRBJ1-2 TRBD1 TRBV19 - TGTGCCAGTAGTGCAGACAGGGGATCAGGCGGCTACACCTTC CASSADRGSGGYTF
TRBJ2-3 TRBD2 TRBV10-2 - TGCGCCAGTGGACTAGCGGGAGACACAGATACGCAGTATTTT CASGLAGDTDTQYF